The rows below give T cell receptor beta chains drawn from one sample of a study of shared T cell receptors in the human thymus. Clones were read by immunoSEQ multiplex PCR, and TCRdb kept only the in-frame ones, dropping some. The repertoire holds hundreds of thousands of clones, more than 75% seen once, with around 0.0099% in the top ten. This sample also appeared in a second study, on human thymus T cells.

What was sequenced was thymocytes. These receptors all stem from a boy in the first two years of life with a congenital heart defect. Both conserved end residues are part of each CDR3. D genes are given only for firm matches. Size is stated for part of the rows, as once, few or many counts, or as a class when the clone is expanded.

j_gene	d_gene	abundance	v_gene	CDR3aa	CDR3nt
TRBJ2-7	TRBD1	.	TRBV7-9	CAGDLRGTYEQYF	TGTGCCGGGGACCTCAGGGGGACCTACGAGCAGTACTTC
TRBJ2-7	TRBD2	.	TRBV7-2	CASSLGLAGSSYEQYF	TGTGCCAGCAGCTTAGGGCTAGCGGGCAGCTCCTACGAGCAGTACTTC
TRBJ2-5	.	.	TRBV6-1	CASGSQEQETQYF	TGTGCCAGCGGCTCACAGGAGCAAGAGACCCAGTACTTC
TRBJ1-5	TRBD1	.	TRBV10-3	CAISEGDRVQYSNQPQHF	TGTGCCATCAGTGAGGGGGACAGGGTACAGTATAGCAATCAGCCCCAGCATTTT
TRBJ2-1	TRBD2	.	TRBV4-1	CASSQGTSGLYNEQFF	TGCGCCAGCAGCCAAGGCACTAGCGGGCTATACAATGAGCAGTTCTTC
TRBJ2-7	TRBD1	once	TRBV5-1	CASGTGVSYEQYF	TGCGCCAGCGGGACAGGGGTGTCGTACGAGCAGTACTTC
TRBJ2-5	TRBD2	.	TRBV5-4	CASRPTSGGQETQYF	TGTGCCAGCAGACCGACTAGCGGGGGCCAAGAGACCCAGTACTTC
TRBJ2-1	TRBD2	.	TRBV7-7	CASSPLQASGNNEQFF	TGTGCTAGCAGCCCGCTCCAGGCTAGCGGCAACAATGAGCAGTTCTTC
TRBJ2-2	.	.	TRBV27	CASSFRENTGELFF	TGTGCCAGCAGTTTCAGGGAGAACACCGGGGAGCTGTTTTTT
TRBJ2-7	TRBD1	.	TRBV5-1	CASSLRQGATYEQYF	TGCGCCAGCAGCCTCCGACAGGGGGCCACCTACGAGCAGTACTTC
TRBJ1-1	.	.	TRBV5-4	CASNPAGKNTEAFF	TGTGCCAGCAACCCGGCGGGGAAGAACACTGAAGCTTTCTTT
TRBJ1-1	.	.	TRBV5-1	CASSSETGNTEAFF	TGCGCCAGCAGCTCCGAGACAGGGAACACTGAAGCTTTCTTT
TRBJ1-2	TRBD1	.	TRBV7-9	CAEGTGKDYGYTF	TGTGCCGAGGGGACAGGGAAGGACTATGGCTACACCTTC
TRBJ1-2	.	.	TRBV19	CASADPPSGGSGYTF	TGTGCCAGTGCAGACCCCCCCTCGGGGGGCAGTGGCTACACCTTC
TRBJ2-4	.	.	TRBV19	CASSIGRGIQYF	TGTGCCAGTAGTATCGGACGGGGCATTCAGTACTTC
TRBJ2-7	TRBD1	.	TRBV10-1	CASSERDRPVYEQYF	TGCGCCAGCAGTGAAAGGGACAGGCCTGTTTACGAGCAGTACTTC
TRBJ1-5	TRBD1	.	TRBV5-8	CASSYGDSLFNQPQHF	TGTGCCAGCAGCTATGGGGACAGTCTTTTCAATCAGCCCCAGCATTTT
TRBJ1-5	.	.	TRBV15	CATSKLNPGSNQPQHF	TGTGCCACCAGCAAGCTCAATCCTGGTAGCAATCAGCCCCAGCATTTT
TRBJ1-1	.	once	TRBV14	CASSQDLLVNTEAFF	TGTGCCAGCAGCCAAGATCTTCTAGTGAACACTGAAGCTTTCTTT
TRBJ1-1	.	.	TRBV28	CASSYAPRGNTEAFF	TGTGCCAGCAGTTACGCACCTAGGGGGAACACTGAAGCTTTCTTT
TRBJ1-2	TRBD1	.	TRBV15	CATSQGPRDRENYGYTF	TGTGCCACCAGCCAAGGGCCACGGGACAGGGAAAACTATGGCTACACCTTC
TRBJ2-5	TRBD2	.	TRBV6-4	CASSDSTGPAGVQETQYF	TGTGCCAGCAGTGACTCGACCGGGCCAGCGGGAGTGCAAGAGACCCAGTACTTC
TRBJ1-2	.	few	TRBV21-1	CASSSGTARDYTF	TGTGCCAGCAGCAGTGGGACAGCTCGAGACTACACCTTC
TRBJ1-6	.	.	TRBV19	CASSMGGRGSPLHF	TGTGCCAGTAGTATGGGAGGGAGGGGTTCACCCCTCCACTTT
TRBJ1-2	.	.	TRBV18	CASSPYAGDNSGYTF	TGTGCCAGCTCCCCTTATGCAGGGGACAATTCTGGCTACACCTTC
TRBJ2-5	TRBD2	.	TRBV4-3	CASSQDGRERGLRAQYF	TGCGCCAGCAGCCAAGATGGGAGGGAGAGGGGCCTAAGGGCCCAGTACTTC
TRBJ1-1	.	.	TRBV25-1	CASSESGRNTEAFF	TGTGCCAGCAGTGAATCTGGGAGGAACACTGAAGCTTTCTTT
TRBJ2-2	TRBD1	once	TRBV28	CASSLKQGKGSGELFF	TGTGCCAGCAGTTTAAAACAGGGGAAGGGATCCGGGGAGCTGTTTTTT
TRBJ2-7	.	.	TRBV12-1	CASSSSGPGGGRPYEQYF	TGTGCCAGCAGCTCCTCGGGTCCGGGGGGTGGGCGGCCCTACGAGCAGTACTTC
TRBJ2-3	.	once	TRBV27	CASSPRGYTQYF	TGTGCCAGCAGTCCACGGGGGTATACGCAGTATTTT
TRBJ1-2	.	.	TRBV7-9	CASSLVGRGSIYGYTF	TGTGCCAGCAGCTTAGTTGGCAGGGGATCAATTTATGGCTACACCTTC
TRBJ2-1	TRBD2	.	TRBV10-3	CAISELLRGEEREDSNEQFF	TGTGCCATCAGTGAGTTACTGAGGGGAGAAGAGCGGGAGGATTCCAATGAGCAGTTCTTC
TRBJ1-5	TRBD1	once	TRBV7-6	CASSLTPRDRAFSNLRNQPQHF	TGTGCCAGCAGCTTAACACCTCGGGACAGGGCCTTCTCCAATTTAAGAAATCAGCCCCAGCATTTT
TRBJ2-3	TRBD2	.	TRBV5-6	CASSEGLAADTQYF	TGTGCCAGCAGCGAGGGACTAGCTGCGGATACGCAGTATTTT
TRBJ2-5	TRBD2	.	TRBV7-2	CASSLNLAGEGTQYF	TGTGCCAGCAGCCTAAACCTAGCGGGGGAGGGGACCCAGTACTTC
TRBJ2-3	TRBD2	.	TRBV4-3	CASSQVAGGTDTQYF	TGCGCCAGCAGCCAAGTGGCGGGGGGAACAGATACGCAGTATTTT
TRBJ2-1	.	.	TRBV28	CASSWDSNEQFF	TGTGCCAGCAGTTGGGACTCCAATGAGCAGTTCTTC
TRBJ1-3	.	.	TRBV5-5	CASSTKPPGASGNTIYF	TGTGCCAGCAGCACAAAGCCCCCAGGGGCGTCAGGAAACACCATATATTTT
TRBJ2-1	TRBD2	.	TRBV27	CASSLGLAGATEQFF	TGTGCCAGCAGTTTGGGACTAGCGGGAGCAACTGAGCAGTTCTTC
TRBJ1-2	TRBD1	few	TRBV5-6	CASSFGQGGLRVENGYTF	TGTGCCAGCAGCTTCGGACAGGGCGGGCTCAGGGTTGAAAATGGCTACACCTTC
TRBJ2-5	TRBD1	.	TRBV7-8	CASSLRPGTGRETQYF	TGTGCCAGCAGCCTACGCCCCGGGACAGGGCGTGAGACCCAGTACTTC
TRBJ2-3	TRBD2	.	TRBV6-6	CASSYGTSSTDTQYF	TGTGCCAGCAGTTACGGGACTAGCAGCACAGATACGCAGTATTTT
TRBJ1-1	.	.	TRBV7-2	CASSLVQGNTEAFF	TGTGCCAGCAGCTTAGTGCAGGGGAACACTGAAGCTTTCTTT
TRBJ2-7	.	.	TRBV2	CASSPVALTGNEQYF	TGTGCCAGCAGTCCGGTGGCCCTCACGGGGAACGAGCAGTACTTC
TRBJ2-1	TRBD2	few	TRBV4-2	CASSHYLADPYNEQFF	TGTGCCAGCAGCCACTACCTAGCGGATCCCTACAATGAGCAGTTCTTC
TRBJ2-1	TRBD2	once	TRBV18	CASSPTTSGRASRGKPNEQFF	TGTGCCAGCTCACCGACTACTAGCGGGAGGGCCTCAAGGGGCAAACCCAATGAGCAGTTCTTC
TRBJ2-5	.	.	TRBV5-1	CASSSPTAGQETQYF	TGCGCCAGCAGCTCCCCGACAGCGGGCCAAGAGACCCAGTACTTC
TRBJ1-5	.	few	TRBV28	CASSKASNQPQHF	TGTGCCAGCAGTAAAGCTAGCAATCAGCCCCAGCATTTT
TRBJ2-2	.	.	TRBV5-1	CASSAGEDRATDNTGELFF	TGCGCCAGCAGCGCGGGGGAGGACAGGGCGACGGACAACACCGGGGAGCTGTTTTTT
TRBJ2-7	.	.	TRBV5-6	CASSLGAGQSYEQYF	TGTGCCAGCAGCCTGGGGGCGGGACAGTCCTACGAGCAGTACTTC
TRBJ1-5	.	.	TRBV5-1	CASSLAGLDQPQHF	TGCGCCAGCAGCTTGGCGGGACTGGATCAGCCCCAGCATTTT
TRBJ2-7	.	.	TRBV18	CASSPGLGGAKLPYEQYF	TGTGCCAGCTCACCAGGTCTTGGGGGGGCGAAACTTCCCTACGAGCAGTACTTC
TRBJ2-3	.	.	TRBV15	CATRDPRGEGQDTQYF	TGTGCCACCCGAGACCCAAGAGGAGAGGGACAAGATACGCAGTATTTT
TRBJ2-1	TRBD2	.	TRBV11-3	CASSLGVGGTYNEQFF	TGTGCCAGCAGCTTAGGGGTCGGGGGGACTTACAATGAGCAGTTCTTC
TRBJ1-5	.	.	TRBV9	CASSVPGPTDQPQHF	TGTGCCAGCAGCGTACCGGGTCCCACTGATCAGCCCCAGCATTTT
TRBJ1-2	TRBD1	.	TRBV30	CAWSLTGDGYTF	TGTGCCTGGAGTTTGACAGGGGATGGCTACACCTTC